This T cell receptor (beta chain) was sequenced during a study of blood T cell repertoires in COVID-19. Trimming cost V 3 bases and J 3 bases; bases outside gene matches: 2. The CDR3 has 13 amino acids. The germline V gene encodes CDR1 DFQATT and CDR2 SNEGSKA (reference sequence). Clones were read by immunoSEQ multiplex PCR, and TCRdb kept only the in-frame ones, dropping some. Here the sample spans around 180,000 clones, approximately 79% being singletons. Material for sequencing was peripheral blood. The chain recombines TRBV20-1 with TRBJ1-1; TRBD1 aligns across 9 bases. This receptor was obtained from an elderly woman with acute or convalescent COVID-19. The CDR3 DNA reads TGCAGTGCTAGTTGGGACAGGGACACTGAAGCTTTCTTT. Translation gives CSASWDRDTEAFF.